These T cell receptor beta chains were read from a single sample in a study of regulatory T cells in long-lasting Graves disease. TCRdb re-analysed the multiplex PCR reads in MiXCR, keeping a single row per CDR3 protein. The table shows about 220,000 distinct CDR3 sequences, with 15% to 20% occurring only once. This same sample was also taken into another study, of T cells in Graves' hyperthyroidism and ophthalmopathy.

The sequenced sample was peripheral blood mononuclear cells (PBMCs), obtained at new diagnosis, from a patient treated with antithyroid drugs. The receptor source for this set is a woman in her twenties or thirties with Graves disease. CDR3s leave out the opening cysteine and the closing phenylalanine or tryptophan.

V gene: TRBV7-8; J gene: TRBJ1-1; CDR3 protein: ASSLLGLDTEAF
V gene: TRBV5-1; J gene: TRBJ2-3; CDR3 protein: ASSLAGHVSDTQY
V gene: TRBV6-9; J gene: TRBJ1-2; CDR3 protein: ASSYYPGDVYGYT
V gene: TRBV20-1; J gene: TRBJ1-5; CDR3 protein: SAEFGTFNSNQPQH
V gene: TRBV29-1; J gene: TRBJ1-1; CDR3 protein: SVEGQSTEAF
V gene: TRBV19; J gene: TRBJ2-1; CDR3 protein: ASTAEHPYNEQF
V gene: TRBV7-9; J gene: TRBJ1-2; CDR3 protein: ASSLTELRYGYT
V gene: TRBV2; J gene: TRBJ1-5; CDR3 protein: ASRASGGLNSNQPQH
V gene: TRBV30; J gene: TRBJ2-1; CDR3 protein: AWSSGPASGEQF
V gene: TRBV18; J gene: NA; CDR3 protein: ASSPRERVGSEAF
V gene: TRBV6-1; J gene: TRBJ2-7; CDR3 protein: ASTALPGVSSYEQY
V gene: TRBV6-5; J gene: TRBJ1-2; CDR3 protein: ASSYSRLDGYT
V gene: TRBV11-3; J gene: TRBJ2-6; CDR3 protein: ASSLEEDRPSGANVLT
V gene: TRBV25-1; J gene: TRBJ2-7; CDR3 protein: ASSEHSGPAGEQY
V gene: TRBV6-1; J gene: TRBJ2-4; CDR3 protein: ASSPKPRDRGLSFAKNIQY
V gene: TRBV10-3; J gene: TRBJ1-5; CDR3 protein: AISEGQSKQPQH
V gene: TRBV29-1; J gene: TRBJ2-2; CDR3 protein: SARTSGAGELF
V gene: TRBV27; J gene: TRBJ2-3; CDR3 protein: ASKPGQGGTQY
V gene: TRBV30; J gene: TRBJ2-3; CDR3 protein: AWSPMLPGTATDTQY
V gene: TRBV7-2; J gene: TRBJ1-1; CDR3 protein: ASSVGHPFEAF
V gene: TRBV28; J gene: TRBJ2-7; CDR3 protein: GTGRNEQY
V gene: TRBV7-9; J gene: TRBJ1-5; CDR3 protein: ASSLNTVGSNQPQH
V gene: TRBV11-2; J gene: TRBJ2-3; CDR3 protein: ASSSPPDTQY
V gene: TRBV11-2; J gene: TRBJ1-2; CDR3 protein: ASSLDPGAGGYT
V gene: TRBV9; J gene: TRBJ2-1; CDR3 protein: ASSVGSGTLYNEQF
V gene: TRBV6-4; J gene: TRBJ2-1; CDR3 protein: ASSDGDNNEQF
V gene: TRBV28; J gene: TRBJ2-7; CDR3 protein: ASRGNEQY
V gene: TRBV19; J gene: TRBJ2-3; CDR3 protein: ASTRLAGTADTQY
V gene: TRBV19; J gene: TRBJ1-1; CDR3 protein: ASSSGVHSIMNTEAF
V gene: TRBV6-1; J gene: TRBJ2-7; CDR3 protein: ASRDITGTFSYEQY
V gene: TRBV20-1; J gene: TRBJ2-7; CDR3 protein: SAEGDLTYEQY
V gene: TRBV6-2/TRBV6-3; J gene: TRBJ1-1; CDR3 protein: ASSQFSGWNTEAF
V gene: TRBV2; J gene: TRBJ2-7; CDR3 protein: ASSGTGYLEQY
V gene: TRBV7-9; J gene: TRBJ1-3; CDR3 protein: ASSLDGNTIY
V gene: TRBV2; J gene: TRBJ1-5; CDR3 protein: ASSAEEAQPQH
V gene: TRBV28; J gene: TRBJ2-3; CDR3 protein: ATLNGRGTSIRADTQY
V gene: TRBV7-6; J gene: TRBJ1-3; CDR3 protein: ASSLAVGGSGNTIY
V gene: TRBV11-1; J gene: TRBJ1-4; CDR3 protein: ASSSKVAPEELF
V gene: TRBV10-3; J gene: TRBJ1-1; CDR3 protein: AIRDRDSPNTEAF
V gene: TRBV12-3/TRBV12-4; J gene: TRBJ2-1; CDR3 protein: ASHRVLADEQF
V gene: TRBV12-3/TRBV12-4; J gene: TRBJ2-3; CDR3 protein: ASSLGLAGPDTQY
V gene: TRBV28; J gene: TRBJ2-7; CDR3 protein: ASSLPDNSFYEQY
V gene: TRBV2; J gene: TRBJ2-3; CDR3 protein: ASRRGTDTQY
V gene: TRBV15; J gene: TRBJ2-7; CDR3 protein: ATSRDRFSYEQY
V gene: TRBV28; J gene: TRBJ2-1; CDR3 protein: AGTFPGLADEQF
V gene: TRBV13; J gene: TRBJ1-1; CDR3 protein: ASSLVGGGTEAF
V gene: TRBV28; J gene: TRBJ2-7; CDR3 protein: ASSPQFIGDRY
V gene: TRBV6-1; J gene: TRBJ2-1; CDR3 protein: ATAGPKENEQF
V gene: TRBV6-1; J gene: TRBJ2-7; CDR3 protein: ASKGTFSYEQY
V gene: TRBV12-3/TRBV12-4; J gene: TRBJ2-3; CDR3 protein: ASRIGQGTDTQY
V gene: TRBV7-8; J gene: TRBJ1-1; CDR3 protein: ASSAQARDTEAF
V gene: TRBV20-1; J gene: TRBJ2-5; CDR3 protein: SASRQTQY
V gene: TRBV12-5; J gene: TRBJ2-7; CDR3 protein: ASGPGTGDPYEQY
V gene: TRBV20-1; J gene: TRBJ2-3; CDR3 protein: SAPRTWGARDTQY
V gene: TRBV18; J gene: TRBJ1-2; CDR3 protein: ASSPGGQGGGYT